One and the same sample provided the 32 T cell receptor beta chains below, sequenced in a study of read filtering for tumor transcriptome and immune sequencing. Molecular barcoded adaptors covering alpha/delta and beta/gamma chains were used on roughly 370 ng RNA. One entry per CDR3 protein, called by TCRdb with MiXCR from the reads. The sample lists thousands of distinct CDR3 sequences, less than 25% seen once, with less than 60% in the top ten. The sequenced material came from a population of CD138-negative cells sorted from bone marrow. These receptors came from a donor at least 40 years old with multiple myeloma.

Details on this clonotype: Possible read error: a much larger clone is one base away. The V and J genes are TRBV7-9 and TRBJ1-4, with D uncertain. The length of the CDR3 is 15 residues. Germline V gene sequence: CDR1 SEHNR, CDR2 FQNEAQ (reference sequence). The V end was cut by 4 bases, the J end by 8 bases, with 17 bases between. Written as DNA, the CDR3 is TGTGCCAGCAGCTCCCCCTGGGCGCTATGGGAAAAACTGTTTTTT. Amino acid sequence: CASSSPWALWEKLFF.

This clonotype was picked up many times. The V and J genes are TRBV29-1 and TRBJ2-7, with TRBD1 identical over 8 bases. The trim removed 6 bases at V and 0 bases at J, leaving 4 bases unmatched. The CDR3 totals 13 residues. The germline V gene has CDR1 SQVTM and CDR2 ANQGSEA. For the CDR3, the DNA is TGCAGCGTCGGGACAGGCGACTCCTACGAGCAGTACTTC. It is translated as CSVGTGDSYEQYF.

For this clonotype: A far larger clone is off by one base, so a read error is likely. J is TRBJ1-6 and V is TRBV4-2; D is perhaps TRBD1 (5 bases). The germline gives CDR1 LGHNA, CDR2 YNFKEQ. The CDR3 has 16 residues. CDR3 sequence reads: CASSLDVGDSVSPLHF. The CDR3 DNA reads TGCGCCAGCAGCCTAGATGTAGGGGACTCGGTTTCACCCCTCCACTTT.

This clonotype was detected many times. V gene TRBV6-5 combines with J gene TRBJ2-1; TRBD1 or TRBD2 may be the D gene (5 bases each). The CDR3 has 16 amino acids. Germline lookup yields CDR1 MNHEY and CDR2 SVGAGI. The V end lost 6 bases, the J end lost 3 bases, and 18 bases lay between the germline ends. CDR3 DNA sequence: TGTGCCAGCAGCCGCCATCTGGGGGAGAGCTACAATGAGCAGTTCTTC. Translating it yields CASSRHLGESYNEQFF.

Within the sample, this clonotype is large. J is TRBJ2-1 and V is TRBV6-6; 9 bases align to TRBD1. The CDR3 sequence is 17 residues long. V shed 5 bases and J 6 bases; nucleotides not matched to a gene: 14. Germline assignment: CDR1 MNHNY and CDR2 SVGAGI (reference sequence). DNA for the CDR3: TGTGCCAGCAGTGCCTGGTTCGGGACAGGGTACGGCAATGAGCAGTTCTTC. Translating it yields CASSAWFGTGYGNEQFF.

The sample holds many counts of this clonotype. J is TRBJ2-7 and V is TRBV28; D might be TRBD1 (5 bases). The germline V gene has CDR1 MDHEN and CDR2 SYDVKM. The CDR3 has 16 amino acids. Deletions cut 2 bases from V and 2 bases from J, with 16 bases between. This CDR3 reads CASSLIRAGFPYEQYF. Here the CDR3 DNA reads TGTGCCAGCAGTTTAATTAGGGCAGGGTTCCCCTACGAGCAGTACTTC. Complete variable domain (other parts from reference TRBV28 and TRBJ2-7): DVKVTQSSRYLVKRTGEKVFLECVQDMDHENMFWYRQDPGLGLRLIYFSYDVKMKEKGDIPEGYSVSREKKERFSLILESASTNQTSMYLCASSLIRAGFPYEQYFGPGTRLTVT.

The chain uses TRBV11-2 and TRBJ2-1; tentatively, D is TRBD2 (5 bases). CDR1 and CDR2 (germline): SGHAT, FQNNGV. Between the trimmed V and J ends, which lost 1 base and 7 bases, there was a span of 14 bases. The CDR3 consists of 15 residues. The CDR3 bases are TGTGCCAGCAGCTTAGTACTAGGGCAGATTAATGAGCAGTTCTTC. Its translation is CASSLVLGQINEQFF.

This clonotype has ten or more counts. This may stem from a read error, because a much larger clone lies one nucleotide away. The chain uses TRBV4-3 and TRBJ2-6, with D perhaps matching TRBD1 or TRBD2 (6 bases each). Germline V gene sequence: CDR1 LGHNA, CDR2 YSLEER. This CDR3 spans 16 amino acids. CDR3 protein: CASRAHRASGADVLTF. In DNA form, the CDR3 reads TGCGCCAGCAGAGCGCACAGGGCTTCGGGGGCCGACGTCCTGACTTTC.

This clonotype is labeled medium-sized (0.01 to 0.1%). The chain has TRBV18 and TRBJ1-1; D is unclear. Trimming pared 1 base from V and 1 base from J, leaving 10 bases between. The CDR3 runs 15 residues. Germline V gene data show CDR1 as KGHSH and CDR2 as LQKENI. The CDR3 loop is CASSPLTVENTEAFF. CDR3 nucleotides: TGTGCCAGCTCACCACTTACCGTGGAGAACACTGAAGCTTTCTTT.

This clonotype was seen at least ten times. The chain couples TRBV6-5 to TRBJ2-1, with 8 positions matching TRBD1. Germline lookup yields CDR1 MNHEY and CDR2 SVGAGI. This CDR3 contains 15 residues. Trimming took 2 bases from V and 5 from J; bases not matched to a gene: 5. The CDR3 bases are TGTGCCAGCAGTTACGGCCAGGGGGCCCACAATGAGCAGTTCTTC. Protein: CASSYGQGAHNEQFF.

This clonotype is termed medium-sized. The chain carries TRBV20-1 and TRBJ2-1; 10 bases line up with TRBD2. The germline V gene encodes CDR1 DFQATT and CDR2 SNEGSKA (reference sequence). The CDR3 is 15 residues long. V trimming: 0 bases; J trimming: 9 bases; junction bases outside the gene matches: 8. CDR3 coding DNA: TGCAGTGCTAGAGATATGGCTAGCGGGAGAGGTGAGCAGTTCTTC. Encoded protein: CSARDMASGRGEQFF.

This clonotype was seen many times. The CDR3 nucleotides read TGTGCCAGCAGTTTTCGGTCCGATACGCAGTATTTT. Encoded protein: CASSFRSDTQYF. The gene calls are TRBV27 and TRBJ2-3; no clear D gene. Germline CDR1 MNHEY, CDR2 SMNVEV (reference sequence). CDR3 length equals 12 residues. V lost 3 bases and J 6 bases, leaving 7 bases between the germline ends.

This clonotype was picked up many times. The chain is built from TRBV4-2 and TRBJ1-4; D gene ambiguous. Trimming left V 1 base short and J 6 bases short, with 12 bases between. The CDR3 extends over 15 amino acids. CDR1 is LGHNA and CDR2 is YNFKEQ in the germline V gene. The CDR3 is CASSQVPGWDEKLFF. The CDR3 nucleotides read TGTGCCAGCAGCCAAGTCCCGGGGTGGGATGAAAAACTGTTTTTT.

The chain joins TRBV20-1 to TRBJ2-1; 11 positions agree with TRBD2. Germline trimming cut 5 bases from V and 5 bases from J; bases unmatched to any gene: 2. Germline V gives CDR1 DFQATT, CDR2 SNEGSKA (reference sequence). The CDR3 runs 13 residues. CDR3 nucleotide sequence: TGCAGTGCTTTACTAGCGGGGGACAATGAGCAGTTCTTC. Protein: CSALLAGDNEQFF.

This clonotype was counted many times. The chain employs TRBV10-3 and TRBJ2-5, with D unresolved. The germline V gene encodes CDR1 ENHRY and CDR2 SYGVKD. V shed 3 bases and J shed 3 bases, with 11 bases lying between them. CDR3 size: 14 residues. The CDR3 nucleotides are TGTGCCATCAGTGATGAGTTAGAGGAAGAGACCCAGTACTTC. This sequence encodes CAISDELEEETQYF.

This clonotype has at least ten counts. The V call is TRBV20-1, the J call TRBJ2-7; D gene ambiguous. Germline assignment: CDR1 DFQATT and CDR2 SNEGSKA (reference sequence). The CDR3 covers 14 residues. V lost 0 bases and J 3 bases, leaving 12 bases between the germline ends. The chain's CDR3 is CSARDRRVFYEQYF. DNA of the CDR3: TGCAGTGCTAGAGATCGGAGAGTTTTCTACGAGCAGTACTTC.

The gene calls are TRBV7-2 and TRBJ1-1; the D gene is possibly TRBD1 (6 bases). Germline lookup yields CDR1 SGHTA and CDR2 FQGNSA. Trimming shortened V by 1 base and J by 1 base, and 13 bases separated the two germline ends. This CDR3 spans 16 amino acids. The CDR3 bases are TGTGCCAGCAGCTTAGTTGGGGGGCGGTCGAACACTGAAGCTTTCTTT. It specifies CASSLVGGRSNTEAFF.

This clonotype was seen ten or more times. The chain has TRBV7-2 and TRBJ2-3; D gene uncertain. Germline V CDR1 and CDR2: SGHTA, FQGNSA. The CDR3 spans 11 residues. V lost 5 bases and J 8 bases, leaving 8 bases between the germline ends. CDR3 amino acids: CASSGVLTQYF. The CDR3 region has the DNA TGTGCCAGCAGCGGAGTGCTTACGCAGTATTTT.

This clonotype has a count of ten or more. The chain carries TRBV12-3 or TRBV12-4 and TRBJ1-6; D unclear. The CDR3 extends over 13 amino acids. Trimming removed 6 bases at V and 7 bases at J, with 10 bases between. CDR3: CASRTSGNSPLHF. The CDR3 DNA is TGTGCCAGCAGGACAAGCGGGAATTCACCCCTCCACTTT.

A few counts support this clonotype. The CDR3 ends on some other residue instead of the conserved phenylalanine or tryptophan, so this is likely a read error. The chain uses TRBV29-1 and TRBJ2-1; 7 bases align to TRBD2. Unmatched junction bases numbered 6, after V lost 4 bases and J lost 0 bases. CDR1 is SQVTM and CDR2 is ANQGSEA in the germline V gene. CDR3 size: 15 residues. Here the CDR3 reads CSVVLAPGSYNEQFL. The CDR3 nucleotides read TGCAGCGTTGTACTAGCGCCGGGCTCCTACAATGAGCAGTTCCTC.

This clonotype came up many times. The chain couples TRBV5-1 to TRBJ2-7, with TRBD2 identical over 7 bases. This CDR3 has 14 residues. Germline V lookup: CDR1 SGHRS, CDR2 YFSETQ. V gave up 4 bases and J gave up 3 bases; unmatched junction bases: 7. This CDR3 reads CASSSGTSNYEQYF. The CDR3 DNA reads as TGCGCCAGCAGCAGCGGGACTTCTAACTACGAGCAGTACTTC.

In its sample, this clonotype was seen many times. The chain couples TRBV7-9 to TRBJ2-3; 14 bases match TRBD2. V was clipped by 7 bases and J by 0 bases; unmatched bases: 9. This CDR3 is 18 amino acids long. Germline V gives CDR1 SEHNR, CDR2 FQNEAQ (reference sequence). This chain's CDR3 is CASTVGTSGGPSTDTQYF. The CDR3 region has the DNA TGTGCCAGCACTGTAGGGACTAGCGGGGGCCCTAGCACAGATACGCAGTATTTT.

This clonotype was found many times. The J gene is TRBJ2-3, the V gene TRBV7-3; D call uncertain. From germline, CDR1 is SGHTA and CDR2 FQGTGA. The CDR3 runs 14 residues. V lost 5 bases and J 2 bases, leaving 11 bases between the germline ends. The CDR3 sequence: CASSDGVYTDTQYF. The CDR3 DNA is TGTGCCAGCAGCGATGGGGTATACACAGATACGCAGTATTTT.

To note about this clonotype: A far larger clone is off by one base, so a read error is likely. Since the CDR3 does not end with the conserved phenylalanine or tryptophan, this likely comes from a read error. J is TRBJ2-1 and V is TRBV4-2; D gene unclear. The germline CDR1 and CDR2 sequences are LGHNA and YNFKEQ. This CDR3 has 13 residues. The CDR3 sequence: CASSQDQTLEQFL. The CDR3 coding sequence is TGCGCCAGCAGCCAAGATCAGACTCTAGAGCAGTTCCTC.

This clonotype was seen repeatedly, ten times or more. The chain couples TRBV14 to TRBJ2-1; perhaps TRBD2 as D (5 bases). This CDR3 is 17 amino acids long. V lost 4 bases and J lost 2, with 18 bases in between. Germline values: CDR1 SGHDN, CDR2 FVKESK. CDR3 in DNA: TGTGCCAGCAGCCCCATTCCTTTCAGCGGTACCTACAATGAGCAGTTCTTC. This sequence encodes CASSPIPFSGTYNEQFF.

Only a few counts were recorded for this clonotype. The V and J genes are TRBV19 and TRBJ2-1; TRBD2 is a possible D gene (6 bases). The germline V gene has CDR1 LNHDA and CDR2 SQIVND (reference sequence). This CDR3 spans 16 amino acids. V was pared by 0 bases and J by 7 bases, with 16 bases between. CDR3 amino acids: CASSIDGISGLNEQFF. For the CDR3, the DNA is TGTGCCAGTAGTATAGATGGGATTAGCGGTCTTAATGAGCAGTTCTTC.

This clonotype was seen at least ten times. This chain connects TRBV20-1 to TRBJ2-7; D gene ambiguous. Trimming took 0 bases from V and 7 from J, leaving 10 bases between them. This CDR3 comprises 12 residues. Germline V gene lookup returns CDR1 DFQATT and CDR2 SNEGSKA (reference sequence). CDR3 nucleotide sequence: TGCAGTGCTAGAGACACCCTGGGAGAGCAGTACTTC. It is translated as CSARDTLGEQYF.

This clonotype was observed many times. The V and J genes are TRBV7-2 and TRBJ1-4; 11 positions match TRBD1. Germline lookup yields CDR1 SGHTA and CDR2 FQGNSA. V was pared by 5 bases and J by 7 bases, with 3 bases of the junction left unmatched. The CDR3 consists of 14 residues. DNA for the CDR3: TGTGCCAGCAGCCCGGACAGGGGGCCTGAAAAACTGTTTTTT. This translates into CASSPDRGPEKLFF.

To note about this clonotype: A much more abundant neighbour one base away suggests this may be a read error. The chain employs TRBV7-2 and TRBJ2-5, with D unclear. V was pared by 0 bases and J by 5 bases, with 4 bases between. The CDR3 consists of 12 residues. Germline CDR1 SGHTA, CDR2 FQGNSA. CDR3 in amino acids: CASSLAPETQYF. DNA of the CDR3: TGTGCCAGCAGCTTAGCTCCGGAGACCCAGTACTTC.

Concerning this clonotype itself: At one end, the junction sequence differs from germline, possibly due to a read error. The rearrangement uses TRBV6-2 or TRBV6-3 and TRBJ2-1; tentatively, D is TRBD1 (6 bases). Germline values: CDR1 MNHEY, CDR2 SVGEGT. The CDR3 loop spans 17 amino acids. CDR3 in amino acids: CASSYSPPRGIYNEQLF. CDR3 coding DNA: TGTGCCAGCAGTTATAGTCCTCCTAGGGGGATCTACAATGAGCAGCTCTTC.

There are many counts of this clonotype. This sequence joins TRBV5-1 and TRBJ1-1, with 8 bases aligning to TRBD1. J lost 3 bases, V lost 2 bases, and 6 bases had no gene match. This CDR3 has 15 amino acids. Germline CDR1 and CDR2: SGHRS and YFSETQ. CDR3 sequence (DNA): TGCGCCAGCAGCTTCGGGACAGGACGGCACACTGAAGCTTTCTTT. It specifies CASSFGTGRHTEAFF.

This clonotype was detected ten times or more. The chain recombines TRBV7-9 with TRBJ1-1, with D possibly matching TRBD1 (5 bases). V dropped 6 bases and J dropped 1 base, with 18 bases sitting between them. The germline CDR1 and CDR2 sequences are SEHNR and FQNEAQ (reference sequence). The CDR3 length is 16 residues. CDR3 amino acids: CASSRDSPTPNTEAFF. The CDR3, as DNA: TGTGCCAGCAGTCGAGACAGTCCAACCCCGAACACTGAAGCTTTCTTT.